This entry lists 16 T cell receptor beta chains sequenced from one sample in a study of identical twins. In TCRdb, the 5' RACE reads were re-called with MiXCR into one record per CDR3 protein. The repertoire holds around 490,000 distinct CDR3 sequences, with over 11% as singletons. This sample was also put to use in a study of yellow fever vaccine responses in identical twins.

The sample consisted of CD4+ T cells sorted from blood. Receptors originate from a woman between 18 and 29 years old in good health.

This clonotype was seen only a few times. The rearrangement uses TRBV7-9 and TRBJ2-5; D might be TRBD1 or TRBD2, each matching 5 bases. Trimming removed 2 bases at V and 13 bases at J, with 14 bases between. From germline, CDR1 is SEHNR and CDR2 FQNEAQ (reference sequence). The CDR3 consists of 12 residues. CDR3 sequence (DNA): TGTGCCAGCAGCTTAACCCCGGGACCGTTGTACTTC. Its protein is CASSLTPGPLYF.

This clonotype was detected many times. Written as DNA, the CDR3 is TGTGCCAGTGGGGCGGACAGGGGAGACAACGAGCAGTACTTC. It is translated as CASGADRGDNEQYF. The rearrangement links TRBV12-3 or TRBV12-4 to TRBJ2-7; 9 nucleotides match TRBD1. With 9 bases clipped from V and 5 bases from J, the junction kept 11 bases outside the gene matches. The CDR3 runs to 14 residues.

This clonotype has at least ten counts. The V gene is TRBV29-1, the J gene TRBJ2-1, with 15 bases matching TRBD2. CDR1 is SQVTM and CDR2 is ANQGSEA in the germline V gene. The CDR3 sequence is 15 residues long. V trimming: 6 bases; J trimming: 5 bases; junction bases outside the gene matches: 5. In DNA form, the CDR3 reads TGCAGCGTCGCCCGGACTAGCGGGAGGGACAATGAGCAGTTCTTC. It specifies CSVARTSGRDNEQFF.

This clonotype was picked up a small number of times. The CDR3 DNA reads TGTGCCAGCAGGGGACAGTTCAGATGGTATGAGCAGTTCTTC. It translates to CASRGQFRWYEQFF. This chain joins TRBV6-1 and TRBJ2-1, with 7 nucleotides matching TRBD1. CDR1 is MNHNS and CDR2 is SASEGT in the germline V gene. The CDR3 sequence is 14 residues long. Germline trimming cut 6 bases from V and 8 bases from J; bases unmatched to any gene: 10.

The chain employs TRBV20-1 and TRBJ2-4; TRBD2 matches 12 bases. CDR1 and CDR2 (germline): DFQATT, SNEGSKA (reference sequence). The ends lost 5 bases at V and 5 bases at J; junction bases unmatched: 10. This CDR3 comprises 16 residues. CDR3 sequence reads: CSALSSGRGRENIQYF. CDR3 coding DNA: TGCAGTGCTCTCTCTAGCGGGAGGGGTAGGGAAAACATTCAGTACTTC.

The CDR3 DNA sequence: TGTGCCATCGCGGACATACTAGCGGGAGGGAGCCGGAACACCGGGGAGCTGTTTTTT. Protein sequence: CAIADILAGGSRNTGELFF. The chain joins TRBV10-3 to TRBJ2-2; 13 nucleotides align to TRBD2. Germline-derived CDR1 and CDR2 are ENHRY and SYGVKD. This CDR3 spans 19 amino acids. Trimming at V came to 8 bases and at J to 1 base, leaving 13 bases not matched to a gene.

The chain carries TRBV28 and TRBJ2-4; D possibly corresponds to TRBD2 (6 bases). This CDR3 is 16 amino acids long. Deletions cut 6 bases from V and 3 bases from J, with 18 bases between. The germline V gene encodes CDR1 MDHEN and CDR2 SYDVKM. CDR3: CASSWGAGLNKNIQYF. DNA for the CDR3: TGTGCCAGCAGCTGGGGAGCGGGCCTTAACAAAAACATTCAGTACTTC.

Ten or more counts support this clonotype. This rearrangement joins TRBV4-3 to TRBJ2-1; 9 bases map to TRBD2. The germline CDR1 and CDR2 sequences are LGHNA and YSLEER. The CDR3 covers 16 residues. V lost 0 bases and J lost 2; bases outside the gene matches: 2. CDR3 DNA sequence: TGCGCCAGCAGCCAAGACGCGGGAGGGCCCTACAATGAGCAGTTCTTC. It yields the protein CASSQDAGGPYNEQFF.

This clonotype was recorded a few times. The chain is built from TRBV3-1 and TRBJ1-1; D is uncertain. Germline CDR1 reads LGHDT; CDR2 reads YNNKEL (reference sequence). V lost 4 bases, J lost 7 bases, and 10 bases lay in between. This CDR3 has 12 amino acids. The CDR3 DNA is TGTGCCAGCAGCCTTGGATGGAGTGAAGCTTTCTTT. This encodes CASSLGWSEAFF.

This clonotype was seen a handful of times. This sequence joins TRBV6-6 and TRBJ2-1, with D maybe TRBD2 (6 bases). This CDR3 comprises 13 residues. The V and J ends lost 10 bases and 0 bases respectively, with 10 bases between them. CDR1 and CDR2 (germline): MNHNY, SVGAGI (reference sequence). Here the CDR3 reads CAIGTDSYNEQFF. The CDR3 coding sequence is TGTGCCATCGGGACTGACTCCTACAATGAGCAGTTCTTC.

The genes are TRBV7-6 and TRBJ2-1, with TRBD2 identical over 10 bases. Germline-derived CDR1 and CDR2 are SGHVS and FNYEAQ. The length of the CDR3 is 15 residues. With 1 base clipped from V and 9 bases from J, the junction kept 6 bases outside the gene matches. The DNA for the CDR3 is TGTGCCAGCAGCTTAGGAGCGGGGGGGCCGGGTGAGCAGTTCTTC. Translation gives CASSLGAGGPGEQFF.

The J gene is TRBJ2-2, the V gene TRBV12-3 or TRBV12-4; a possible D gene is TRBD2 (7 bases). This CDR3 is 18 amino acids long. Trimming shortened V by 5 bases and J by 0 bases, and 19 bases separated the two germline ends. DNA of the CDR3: TGTGCCAGCAGTCGGCGTCAGGCGGGGGCAGCGAACACCGGGGAGCTGTTTTTT. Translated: CASSRRQAGAANTGELFF.

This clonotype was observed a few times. The CDR3 protein is CASSYLATGHQPQHF. Written as DNA, the CDR3 is TGTGCCAGCAGTTACTTGGCGACAGGGCATCAGCCCCAGCATTTT. This rearrangement joins TRBV6-5 to TRBJ1-5; 7 bases are a match to TRBD1. V trimming: 1 base; J trimming: 5 bases; junction bases outside the gene matches: 5. From germline, CDR1 is MNHEY and CDR2 SVGAGI. The CDR3 runs 15 residues.

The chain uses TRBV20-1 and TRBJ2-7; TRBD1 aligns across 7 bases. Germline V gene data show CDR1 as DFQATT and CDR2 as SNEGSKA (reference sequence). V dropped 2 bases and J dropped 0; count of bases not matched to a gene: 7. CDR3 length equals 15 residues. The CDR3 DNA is TGCAGTGCTAGACCCTATGACAGGGACTCCTACGAGCAGTACTTC. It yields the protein CSARPYDRDSYEQYF.

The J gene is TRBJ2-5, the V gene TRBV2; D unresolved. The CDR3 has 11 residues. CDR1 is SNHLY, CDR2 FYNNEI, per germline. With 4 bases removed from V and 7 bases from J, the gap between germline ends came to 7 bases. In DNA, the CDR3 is TGTGCCAGCAGTGGCGGTGGGACCCAGTACTTC. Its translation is CASSGGGTQYF.

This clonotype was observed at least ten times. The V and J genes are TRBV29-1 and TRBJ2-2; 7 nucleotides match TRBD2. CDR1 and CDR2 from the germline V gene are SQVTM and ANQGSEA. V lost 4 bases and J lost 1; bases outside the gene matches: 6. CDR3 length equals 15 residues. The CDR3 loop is CSVGWGTKNTGELFF. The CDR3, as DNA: TGCAGCGTTGGCTGGGGGACTAAGAACACCGGGGAGCTGTTTTTT.